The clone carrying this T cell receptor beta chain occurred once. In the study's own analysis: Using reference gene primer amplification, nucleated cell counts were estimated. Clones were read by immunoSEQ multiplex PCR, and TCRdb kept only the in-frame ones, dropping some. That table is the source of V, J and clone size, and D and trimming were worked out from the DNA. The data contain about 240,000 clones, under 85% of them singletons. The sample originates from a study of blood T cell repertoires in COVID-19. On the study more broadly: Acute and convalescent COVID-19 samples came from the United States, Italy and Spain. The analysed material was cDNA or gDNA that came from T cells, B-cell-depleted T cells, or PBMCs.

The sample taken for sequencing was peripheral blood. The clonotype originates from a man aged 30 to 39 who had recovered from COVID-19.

The CDR3: CASSITSGVGVEQFF. The CDR3 DNA sequence: TGCGCCAGCAGCATAACTAGCGGGGTCGGCGTTGAGCAGTTCTTC. V and J are TRBV5-1 and TRBJ2-1; 10 nucleotides align to TRBD2. Germline V gene data show CDR1 as SGHRS and CDR2 as YFSETQ. CDR3 length: 15 residues. The V gene end was trimmed by 4 bases and the J gene end by 9 bases; junction bases not matched to a gene: 10.